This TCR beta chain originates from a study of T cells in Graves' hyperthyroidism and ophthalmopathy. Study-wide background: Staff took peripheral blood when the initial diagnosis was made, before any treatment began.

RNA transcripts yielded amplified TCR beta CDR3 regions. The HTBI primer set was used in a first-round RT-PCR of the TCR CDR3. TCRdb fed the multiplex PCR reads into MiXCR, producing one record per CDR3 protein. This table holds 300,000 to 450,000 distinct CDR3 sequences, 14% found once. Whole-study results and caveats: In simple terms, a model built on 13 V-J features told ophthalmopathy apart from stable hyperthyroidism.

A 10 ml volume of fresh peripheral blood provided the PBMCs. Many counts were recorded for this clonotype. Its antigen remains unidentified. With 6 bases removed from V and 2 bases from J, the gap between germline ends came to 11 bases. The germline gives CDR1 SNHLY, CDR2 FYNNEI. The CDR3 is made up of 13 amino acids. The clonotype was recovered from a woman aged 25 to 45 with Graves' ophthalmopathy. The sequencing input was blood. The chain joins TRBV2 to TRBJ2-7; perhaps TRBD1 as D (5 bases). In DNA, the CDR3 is TGTGCCAGCAGGGGCAGGGTCCCCTACGAGCAGTACTTC. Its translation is CASRGRVPYEQYF.